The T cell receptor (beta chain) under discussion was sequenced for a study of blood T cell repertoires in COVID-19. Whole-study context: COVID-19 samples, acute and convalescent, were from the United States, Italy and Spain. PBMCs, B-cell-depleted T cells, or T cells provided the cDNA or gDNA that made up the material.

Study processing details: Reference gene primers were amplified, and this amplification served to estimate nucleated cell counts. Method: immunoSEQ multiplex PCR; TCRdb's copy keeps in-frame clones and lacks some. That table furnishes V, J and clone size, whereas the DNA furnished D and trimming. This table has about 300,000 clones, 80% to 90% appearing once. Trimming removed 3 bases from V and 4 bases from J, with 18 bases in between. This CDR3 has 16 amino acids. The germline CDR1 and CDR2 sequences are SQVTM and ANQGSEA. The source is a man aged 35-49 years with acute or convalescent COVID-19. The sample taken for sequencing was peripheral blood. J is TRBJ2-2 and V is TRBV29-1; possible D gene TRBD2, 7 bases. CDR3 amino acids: CSVESRGPLGTGELFF. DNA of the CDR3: TGCAGCGTTGAGTCGCGGGGGCCTCTGGGCACCGGGGAGCTGTTTTTT.